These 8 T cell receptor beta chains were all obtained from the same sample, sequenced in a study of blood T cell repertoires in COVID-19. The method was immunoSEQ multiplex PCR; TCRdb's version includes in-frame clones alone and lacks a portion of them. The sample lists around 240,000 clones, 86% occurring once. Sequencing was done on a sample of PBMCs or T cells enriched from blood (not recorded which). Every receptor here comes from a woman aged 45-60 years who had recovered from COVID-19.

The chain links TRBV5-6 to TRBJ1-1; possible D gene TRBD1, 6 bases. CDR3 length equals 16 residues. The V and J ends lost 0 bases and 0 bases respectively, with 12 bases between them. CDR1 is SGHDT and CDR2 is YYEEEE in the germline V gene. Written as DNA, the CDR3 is TGTGCCAGCAGCTTGGTAGGACAGACAATGAACACTGAAGCTTTCTTT. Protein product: CASSLVGQTMNTEAFF. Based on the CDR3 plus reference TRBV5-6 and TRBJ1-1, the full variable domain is DAGVTQSPTHLIKTRGQQVTLRCSPKSGHDTVSWYQQALGQGPQFIFQYYEEEERQRGNFPDRFSGHQFPNYSSELNVNALLLGDSALYLCASSLVGQTMNTEAFFGQGTRLTVV.

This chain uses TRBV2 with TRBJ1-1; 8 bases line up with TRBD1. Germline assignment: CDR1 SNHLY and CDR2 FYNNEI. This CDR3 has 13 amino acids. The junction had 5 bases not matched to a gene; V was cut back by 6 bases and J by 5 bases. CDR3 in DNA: TGTGCCAGCAGCACAGGGGGATGGACTGAAGCTTTCTTT. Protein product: CASSTGGWTEAFF.

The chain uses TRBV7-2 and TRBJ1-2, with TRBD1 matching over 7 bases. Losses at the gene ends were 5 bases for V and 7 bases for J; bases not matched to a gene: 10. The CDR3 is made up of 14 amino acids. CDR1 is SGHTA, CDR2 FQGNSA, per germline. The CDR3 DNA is TGTGCCAGCAGCCCAGGACAGGCTCTTTCTGGCTACACCTTC. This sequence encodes CASSPGQALSGYTF.

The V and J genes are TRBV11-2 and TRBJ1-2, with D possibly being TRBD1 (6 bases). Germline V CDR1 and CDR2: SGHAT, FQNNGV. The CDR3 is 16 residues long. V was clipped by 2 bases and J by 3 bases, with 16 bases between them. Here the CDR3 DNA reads TGTGCCAGCAGCTTATCCGGTGGCAGGGGATACTATGGCTACACCTTC. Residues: CASSLSGGRGYYGYTF.

The chain's CDR3 is CASSVRLAGDSYEQYF. In DNA form, the CDR3 reads TGTGCCAGCAGCGTCCGACTAGCGGGAGACTCCTACGAGCAGTACTTC. The chain has TRBV5-5 and TRBJ2-7; 12 bases are shared with TRBD2. CDR3 size: 16 residues. The germline V gene encodes CDR1 SGHKS and CDR2 YYEKEE (reference sequence). After removal of 4 bases from V and 0 bases from J, the junction contained 5 bases not matched to a gene.

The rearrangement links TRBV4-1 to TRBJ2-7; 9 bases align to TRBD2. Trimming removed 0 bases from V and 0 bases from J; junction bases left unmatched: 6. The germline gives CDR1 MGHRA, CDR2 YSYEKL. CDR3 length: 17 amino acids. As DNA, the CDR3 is TGCGCCAGCAGCCAAGACGAGCGGGGGGCGAGCTCCTACGAGCAGTACTTC. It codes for CASSQDERGASSYEQYF.

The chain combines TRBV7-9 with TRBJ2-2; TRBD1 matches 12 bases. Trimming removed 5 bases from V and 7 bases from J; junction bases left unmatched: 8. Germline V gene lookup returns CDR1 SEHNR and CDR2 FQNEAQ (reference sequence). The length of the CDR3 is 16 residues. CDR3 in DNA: TGTGCCAGCAGCCCACCCGGGACAGGGGGCGGCGGGGAGCTGTTTTTT. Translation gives CASSPPGTGGGGELFF.

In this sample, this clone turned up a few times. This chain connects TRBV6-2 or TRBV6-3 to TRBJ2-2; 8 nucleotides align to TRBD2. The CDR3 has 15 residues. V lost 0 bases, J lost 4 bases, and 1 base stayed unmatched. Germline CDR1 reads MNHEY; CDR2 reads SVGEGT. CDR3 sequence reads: CASSYSGTSTGELFF. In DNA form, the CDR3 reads TGTGCCAGCAGTTACTCCGGGACTAGCACCGGGGAGCTGTTTTTT.